This T cell receptor (beta chain) emerged from a study of T-cell memory formation after mild COVID-19. From 5'RACE with constant-segment primers came TCR alpha and TCR beta cDNA libraries that carried sample barcodes and UMIs. Each CDR3 protein is one row after TCRdb ran MiXCR on the 5' RACE reads. The sample carries more than 300,000 distinct CDR3 sequences, around 20% recorded once. The receptor was derived from a young man who had mild COVID-19 (a few samples of this study predate the infection). Cell type and time point are not known. Sequenced: PBMCs or a T cell subset sorted from them (not recorded which).

The CDR3: CSARDGGAQPQHF. The CDR3 nucleotides are TGCAGTGCCCGAGACGGGGGGGCTCAGCCCCAGCATTTT. The V call is TRBV20-1, the J call TRBJ1-5; possibly TRBD1 for D (6 bases). CDR1 and CDR2 from the germline V gene are DFQATT and SNEGSKA (reference sequence). The CDR3 runs 13 residues. V gave up 6 bases and J gave up 6 bases, with 15 bases separating them.